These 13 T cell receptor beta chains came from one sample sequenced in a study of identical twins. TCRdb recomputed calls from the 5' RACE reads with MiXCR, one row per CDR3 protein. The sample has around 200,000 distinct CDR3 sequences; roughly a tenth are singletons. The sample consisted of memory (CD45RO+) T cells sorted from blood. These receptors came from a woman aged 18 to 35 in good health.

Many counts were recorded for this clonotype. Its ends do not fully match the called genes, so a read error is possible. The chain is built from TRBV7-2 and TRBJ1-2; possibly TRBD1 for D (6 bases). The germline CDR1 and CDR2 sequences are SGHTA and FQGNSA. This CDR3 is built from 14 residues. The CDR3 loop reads CASSSSGANHGYTF. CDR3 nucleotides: TGTGCCAGCAGCTCGTCAGGGGCTAACCATGGCTACACCTTC. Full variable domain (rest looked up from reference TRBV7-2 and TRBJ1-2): GAGVSQSPSNKVTEKGKDVELRCDPISGHTALYWYRQSLGQGLEFLIYFQGNSAPDKSGLPSDRFSAERTGGSVSTLTIQRTQQEDSAVYLCASSSSGANHGYTFGSGTRLTVV.

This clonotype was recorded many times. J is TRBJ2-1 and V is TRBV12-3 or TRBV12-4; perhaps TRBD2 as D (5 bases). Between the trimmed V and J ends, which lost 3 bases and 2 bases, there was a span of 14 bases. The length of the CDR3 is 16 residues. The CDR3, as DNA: TGTGCCAGCAGTTTTATGGCGGGCGCCACCTACAATGAGCAGTTCTTC. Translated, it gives CASSFMAGATYNEQFF.

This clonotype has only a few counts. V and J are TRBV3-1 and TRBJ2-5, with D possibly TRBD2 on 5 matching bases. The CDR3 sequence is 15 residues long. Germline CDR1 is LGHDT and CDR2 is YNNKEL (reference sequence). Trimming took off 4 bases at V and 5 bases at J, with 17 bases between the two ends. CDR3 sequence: CASSPLGPGLETQYF. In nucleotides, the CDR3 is TGTGCCAGCAGCCCCCTAGGACCGGGATTGGAGACCCAGTACTTC.

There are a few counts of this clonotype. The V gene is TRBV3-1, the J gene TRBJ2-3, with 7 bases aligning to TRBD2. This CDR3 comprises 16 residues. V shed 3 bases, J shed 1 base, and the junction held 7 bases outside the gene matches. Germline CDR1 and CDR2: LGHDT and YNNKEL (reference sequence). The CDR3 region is CASSHPRGVGTDTQYF. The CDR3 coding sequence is TGTGCCAGCAGCCACCCACGGGGGGTTGGCACAGATACGCAGTATTTT.

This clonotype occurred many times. CDR3 bases: TGTGCCAGCAGCACGGACGTATTCTACGAGCAGTACTTC. As protein: CASSTDVFYEQYF. The V and J genes are TRBV7-9 and TRBJ2-7; D is unresolved. CDR3 size: 13 residues. Germline CDR1 and CDR2: SEHNR and FQNEAQ (reference sequence). Trimming took off 5 bases at V and 3 bases at J, with 11 bases between the two ends.

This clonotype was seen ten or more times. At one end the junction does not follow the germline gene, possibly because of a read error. CDR3 residues: CASSLDRDQPLHF. For the CDR3, the DNA is TGTGCTAGCAGTCTGGACAGGGATCAACCCCTCCACTTT. The chain is built from TRBV7-7 and TRBJ1-6, with 8 bases matching TRBD1. The CDR3 sequence is 13 residues long. The V gene's germline CDR1 is SSHAT and CDR2 FNYEAQ (reference sequence).

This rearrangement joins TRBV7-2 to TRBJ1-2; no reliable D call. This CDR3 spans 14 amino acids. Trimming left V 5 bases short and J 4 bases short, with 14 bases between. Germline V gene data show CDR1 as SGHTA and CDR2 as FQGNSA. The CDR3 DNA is TGTGCCAGCAGCCCCGGACGGAACCTCTATGGCTACACCTTC. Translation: CASSPGRNLYGYTF.

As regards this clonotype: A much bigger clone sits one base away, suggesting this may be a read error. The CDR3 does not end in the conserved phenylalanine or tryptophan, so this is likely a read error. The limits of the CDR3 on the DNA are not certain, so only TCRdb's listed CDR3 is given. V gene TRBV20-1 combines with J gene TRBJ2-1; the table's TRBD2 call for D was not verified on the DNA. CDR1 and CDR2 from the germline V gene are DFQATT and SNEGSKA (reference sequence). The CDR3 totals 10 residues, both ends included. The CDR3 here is CSARGLGGAL.

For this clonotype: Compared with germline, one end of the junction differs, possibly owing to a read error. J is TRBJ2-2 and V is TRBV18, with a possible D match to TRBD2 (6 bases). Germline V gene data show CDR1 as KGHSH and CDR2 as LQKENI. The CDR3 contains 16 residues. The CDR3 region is CASSTPRDLNTGELFF. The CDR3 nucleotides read TGTGCCAGCTCAACACCGAGGGACTTGAACACCGGGGAGCTGTTTTTT.

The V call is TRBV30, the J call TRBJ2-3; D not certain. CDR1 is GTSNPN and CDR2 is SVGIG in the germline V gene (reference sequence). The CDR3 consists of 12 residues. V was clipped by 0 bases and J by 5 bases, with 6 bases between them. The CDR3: CAWSVMRDTQYF. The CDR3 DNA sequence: TGTGCCTGGAGTGTAATGAGAGATACGCAGTATTTT.

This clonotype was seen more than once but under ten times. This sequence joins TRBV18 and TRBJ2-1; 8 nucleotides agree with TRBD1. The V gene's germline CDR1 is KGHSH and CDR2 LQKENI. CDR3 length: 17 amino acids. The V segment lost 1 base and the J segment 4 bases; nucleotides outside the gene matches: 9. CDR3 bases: TGTGCCAGCTCACCACGCCAACAGGGGGTAACATACAATGAGCAGTTCTTC. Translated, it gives CASSPRQQGVTYNEQFF.

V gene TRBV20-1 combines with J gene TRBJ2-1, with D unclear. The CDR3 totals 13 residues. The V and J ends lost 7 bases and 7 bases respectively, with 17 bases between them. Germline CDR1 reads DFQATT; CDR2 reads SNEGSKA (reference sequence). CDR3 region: CSGSDRPRNEQFF. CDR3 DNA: TGCAGTGGTTCCGACCGCCCTCGAAATGAGCAGTTCTTC.

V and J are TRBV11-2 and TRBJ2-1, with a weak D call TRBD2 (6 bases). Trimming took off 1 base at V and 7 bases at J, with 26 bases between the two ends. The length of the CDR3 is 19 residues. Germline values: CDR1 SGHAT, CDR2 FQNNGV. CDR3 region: CASSLGARGSGVVWNEQFF. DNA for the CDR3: TGTGCCAGCAGCTTAGGGGCTAGGGGTTCGGGAGTAGTGTGGAATGAGCAGTTCTTC.